This T cell receptor beta chain was recovered during a study of shared clonotypes between healthy human individuals (dated by TCRdb to 2019 to 2021). With respect to the entire study: A few men and two women, aged 18 to 49 years, made up the cohort. Different laboratories and diverse techniques were used to prepare libraries and sequence TCR repertoires, to increase sequencing depth and limit assay-specific biases. For each donor, CD4 naive and CD4 memory were each run on three plates, CD8 naive on two plates, and CD8 memory on one plate. Per donor, leukapheresis produced somewhere between about 0.85 and 10 billion PBMCs. To estimate repertoire size and how much clonotypes are shared between individuals, the study performed deep sequencing of blood TCR repertoires from roughly five healthy adults.

Points the paper makes about the study in general: Estimated clonotype richness was generally larger for naive than for memory subsets. Higher generation probabilities were observed for clonotypes shared by all four sorted-subset donors than for non-shared clonotypes. The small number of donors limited the genetic and exposure-history diversity represented. Across four donors, roughly 5.4% of naive CD4, approximately 3.5% of naive CD8, under 2.5% of memory CD4, and about 0.44% of memory CD8 clonotypes were shared. Sampling was limited to blood, and TCR repertoires in tissue likely differ from TCR repertoires in blood. Even with the large sequencing depth, rarefaction of the sorted-subset datasets indicated that sequencing was incomplete. Pairwise subsampling led to the expectation that sequencing depth would affect the degree of clonotype sharing among donors.

As to this clone: Its antigen is currently not known. Base qualities are not at hand, and no much larger clone is one base apart.

The junction carries 19 bases between V and J, which are trimmed by 8 bases and 5 bases respectively. The CDR3 covers 15 residues, taking in both the cysteine and the phenylalanine. Of the read, only the CDR3 DNA is kept; its 45 bases are in frame from base 1. CDR1 and CDR2 are read off the germline V gene as MNHEY and SVGAGI. Donors were healthy HIV-negative adults with no recently reported acute infections or vaccinations. Every donor was a Caucasian adult living in Nashville, Tennessee, USA. CD4+ T cells were enriched by magnetic negative selection; naive cells were then positively selected on CD45RA, and the negative fraction formed the memory subset. Blood was collected by leukapheresis, and PBMCs were isolated by Ficoll-Histopaque density gradient centrifugation and then cryopreserved in liquid nitrogen vapor phase. Analytical flow cytometry was used to check the purity and quantity of each magnetically sorted T cell population. Genomic DNA was isolated from each sorted fraction and quantified by UV absorbance on a Nanodrop 2000c.

Using the deep immunoSEQ assay, TCR CDR3 regions were amplified from genomic DNA by multiplex PCR. For each cell subset, the extracted genomic DNA was distributed evenly across all wells of several immunoSEQ 96-well plates, and each plate served as one replicate. For sorted subsets, roughly 200 ng genomic DNA, equal to 30,000 or so T cell genomes, was loaded into each replicate PCR. Purified libraries were measured with a Qubit 3.0 fluorometer, size-checked on a Bioanalyzer 2100, and measured again with the KAPA Library Quantification kit. Every immunoSEQ 96-well plate was sequenced on a dedicated single-read 150-cycle Illumina NextSeq 550 flow cell. Per the authors' processing: Because only junctional sequences without quality scores were contained in the immunoSEQ output, filtering matching that applied to full-length reads could not be performed. Sequences were annotated with PyIR, a Python wrapper for IgBLAST v1.9, using IMGT germline references to assign V/J genes and CDR3. Any read was removed if the V/J assignment was weak (E-value above 1e-6), the CDR3 was missing, or the read contained stop codons, out-of-frame junctions, or ambiguous translated residues. V3J clonotypes were defined as sequences sharing the same inferred V gene, J gene, and CDR3 amino acid sequence. Percentage overlap between repertoires was calculated by dividing the number of shared unique clonotypes by the size of the smaller repertoire. Repertoire richness was assessed with RTK rarefaction, the Chao1 estimator, and Recon v2.1 estimates of unobserved clonotypes. OLGA was used to compute generation probabilities for all TCRbeta clonotypes that the gDNA method yielded from a handful of donors. TCRdb stores this immuneACCESS table with in-frame sequences only. Part of the clones is absent; in the studies checked, under half of the shortfall reflects unresolved V genes, and no reason is known for the rest. The DNA was the basis for D and trimming; V, J and clone size are from that table. The sample table holds some 500,000 clones, of which around 95% were seen once. The ten largest account for 0.064% of the sample.

The rearrangement joined TRBV6-5 to TRBJ2-1, with a tentative D gene TRBD1 over 6 matching bases. This TCR came from a young woman in good health. Sequencing was done on a sample of naive CD4+ T cells sorted from blood. The cell subset or site label, read with the paper, signifies: CD45RA+ positively selected. CDR3 protein: CASARRTARDNEQFF. The nucleotide sequence reads TGTGCCAGCGCCCGTAGGACAGCCAGAGACAATGAGCAGTTCTTC.